These T cell receptor beta chains were read from a single sample in a study of T cell changes during pregnancy in multiple sclerosis. Profiled with immunoSEQ multiplex PCR; TCRdb holds only in-frame clones, not every one. The sample has approximately 96,000 clones; about 91% are singletons. Sequenced material: peripheral blood, taken after pregnancy. Source of these receptors: a female donor in good health, enrolled as a control in a pregnancy study. CDR3s include the opening cysteine and the closing phenylalanine or tryptophan. D genes are given only for firm matches. The size of a clone is reported for some rows only, either as once, few or many, or as a class for expanded clones.

V	J	D	size	CDR3	DNA
TRBV11-2	TRBJ2-7	TRBD1	NA	CASSFLGGNEQYF	TGTGCCAGCAGCTTCTTAGGGGGCAACGAGCAGTACTTC
TRBV5-1	TRBJ2-5	TRBD2	NA	CASSLGSSGREETQYF	TGCGCCAGCAGCTTGGGGTCTAGCGGGAGGGAAGAGACCCAGTACTTC
TRBV19	TRBJ2-1	NA	NA	CASSIDRGSSSYNEQFF	TGTGCCAGTAGTATAGATCGGGGGTCAAGCTCCTACAATGAGCAGTTCTTC
TRBV4-1	TRBJ1-6	TRBD1	NA	CASSQGQGPNSPLHF	TGCGCCAGCAGCCAAGGACAGGGACCAAATTCACCCCTCCACTTT
TRBV2	TRBJ2-7	NA	NA	CASSEGWGRGIYYEQYF	TGTGCCAGCAGTGAGGGTTGGGGGCGGGGGATCTACTACGAGCAGTACTTC
TRBV15	TRBJ2-1	NA	NA	CATSRDLSPNEQFF	TGTGCCACCAGCAGAGATCTTAGTCCGAATGAGCAGTTCTTC
TRBV5-6	TRBJ1-2	NA	NA	CASSLGGNYGYTF	TGTGCCAGCAGCTTGGGAGGGAACTATGGCTACACCTTC
TRBV19	TRBJ1-1	NA	NA	CASSRGFLAEAFF	TGTGCCAGTAGTAGAGGGTTTTTGGCTGAAGCTTTCTTT
TRBV2	TRBJ2-3	NA	NA	CASSVQGVSDTQYF	TGTGCCAGCAGTGTACAGGGAGTGTCAGATACGCAGTATTTT
TRBV30	TRBJ1-1	TRBD1	NA	CAWSVQGEAFF	TGTGCCTGGAGTGTCCAGGGGGAGGCTTTCTTT
TRBV6-6	TRBJ1-3	NA	NA	CASRNGGSVGNTIYF	TGTGCCAGCAGGAACGGCGGGTCGGTTGGAAACACCATATATTTT
TRBV9	TRBJ2-7	TRBD2	NA	CASSPGLAASTKQYF	TGTGCCAGCAGCCCGGGACTAGCGGCCTCTACGAAGCAGTACTTC
TRBV5-8	TRBJ2-1	TRBD2	NA	CASSLAGLARNEQFF	TGTGCCAGCAGCTTGGCTGGACTAGCGAGGAATGAGCAGTTCTTC
TRBV6-1	TRBJ1-6	NA	NA	CASSESWAASDLHF	TGTGCCAGCAGTGAATCCTGGGCCGCCTCGGACCTCCACTTT
TRBV18	TRBJ1-2	NA	NA	CASSPVEGSNYGYTF	TGTGCCAGCTCACCAGTTGAGGGCTCTAACTATGGCTACACCTTC
TRBV5-4	TRBJ2-3	TRBD2	once	CASSWRGGAGAAIDTQYF	TGTGCCAGCAGCTGGCGGGGTGGAGCGGGAGCGGCCATAGATACGCAGTATTTT
TRBV7-9	TRBJ1-2	NA	NA	CASSPNGAVEIYGYTF	TGTGCCAGCAGCCCCAACGGAGCGGTGGAGATATATGGCTACACCTTC
TRBV6-7	TRBJ1-4	NA	few	CASSQPDTAEKLFF	TGTGCCAGCAGTCAGCCGGACACGGCTGAAAAACTGTTTTTT
TRBV25-1	TRBJ2-1	TRBD1	NA	CASRLTGPYNEQFF	TGTGCCAGCAGACTGACAGGGCCCTACAATGAGCAGTTCTTC